The 13 T cell receptor beta chains below all came from one sample that was sequenced in a study of beta chain features in type 1 diabetes. Expressed TCRB transcripts were sequenced because the isolated RNA had all been reverse transcribed beforehand. Assay used: immunoSEQ multiplex PCR; TCRdb lists only in-frame clones, some missing. The sample holds 400,000 to 600,000 clones; over 25% are singletons and the top ten take 0.05% to 0.065%. The sample comprised naive CD4+ T cells from blood. The origin of the receptors is a man aged 18 to 30 in good health.

In DNA form, the CDR3 reads TGCGCCAGCAGCCCGCACATTTCGGCGGATCAGCCCCAGCATTTT. This encodes CASSPHISADQPQHF. The chain links TRBV4-3 to TRBJ1-5; D gene ambiguous. Germline V lookup: CDR1 LGHNA, CDR2 YSLEER. CDR3 length: 15 residues. The V gene lost 4 bases and the J gene lost 5 bases, with 15 bases spanning the gap.

J is TRBJ2-1 and V is TRBV7-6, with 9 nucleotides matching TRBD2. Germline V CDR1 and CDR2: SGHVS, FNYEAQ. Trimming at V came to 6 bases and at J to 7 bases, leaving 13 bases not matched to a gene. The CDR3 length is 16 residues. The CDR3 nucleotides are TGTGCCAGCAGTCGAGCCGGGACTAGCAAAAGGAATGAGCAGTTCTTC. This encodes CASSRAGTSKRNEQFF.

The chain joins TRBV9 to TRBJ2-3, with 12 bases that match TRBD2. Unmatched junction bases numbered 6, after V lost 3 bases and J lost 4 bases. This CDR3 is built from 16 residues. Germline assignment: CDR1 SGDLS and CDR2 YYNGEE. CDR3 amino acids: CASSELLAGGPDTQYF. The CDR3 region has the DNA TGTGCCAGCAGCGAACTTCTAGCGGGAGGGCCAGATACGCAGTATTTT. Together with reference TRBV9 and TRBJ2-3, the CDR3 gives the full variable domain: DSGVTQTPKHLITATGQRVTLRCSPRSGDLSVYWYQQSLDQGLQFLIQYYNGEERAKGNILERFSAQQFPDLHSELNLSSLELGDSALYFCASSELLAGGPDTQYFGPGTRLTVL.

In its sample, this clone was seen a few times. This chain links TRBV9 with TRBJ1-2; D remains ambiguous. Germline V gives CDR1 SGDLS, CDR2 YYNGEE. The CDR3 spans 13 residues. V lost 0 bases and J 7 bases, leaving 10 bases between the germline ends. CDR3 sequence reads: CASSVESVTGYTF. CDR3 sequence (DNA): TGTGCCAGCAGCGTAGAGTCCGTGACTGGCTACACCTTC.

CDR3 coding DNA: TGTGCCTGGAGTGTACTTGACAGGGACTCTGGAAACACCATATATTTT. Translated, it gives CAWSVLDRDSGNTIYF. The V call is TRBV30, the J call TRBJ1-3; 7 nucleotides agree with TRBD1. The CDR3 sequence is 16 residues long. Per germline, CDR1 GTSNPN and CDR2 SVGIG (reference sequence). Unmatched junction bases numbered 5, after V lost 0 bases and J lost 0 bases.

This clone was seen more than once but under ten times. V usage is TRBV7-2 and J usage is TRBJ2-4; TRBD2 matches at 8 bases. The ends lost 6 bases at V and 6 bases at J; junction bases unmatched: 7. The CDR3 extends over 14 amino acids. Germline V lookup: CDR1 SGHTA, CDR2 FQGNSA. The CDR3 sequence is CASSTGTSPNIQYF. The CDR3 DNA reads TGTGCCAGCAGTACCGGGACTAGTCCAAACATTCAGTACTTC.

This clone was observed a few times. The rearrangement joins TRBV11-2 to TRBJ2-5, with 7 bases identical to TRBD1. Trimming removed 4 bases from V and 5 bases from J; junction bases left unmatched: 10. The CDR3 runs to 15 residues. Germline V gene sequence: CDR1 SGHAT, CDR2 FQNNGV. Written as DNA, the CDR3 is TGTGCCAGCAGCTCGATACAGGGGAAGCGGGAGACCCAGTACTTC. It is translated as CASSSIQGKRETQYF.

There are a few counts of this clone. This sample also contains other DNA sequences that code for the same CDR3. The V call is TRBV11-2, the J call TRBJ2-3; 8 bases are a match to TRBD1. The junction had 5 bases not matched to a gene; V was cut back by 3 bases and J by 3 bases. There are 15 residues in the CDR3. Germline V gene lookup returns CDR1 SGHAT and CDR2 FQNNGV. This CDR3 reads CASSFRGLGTDTQYF. The CDR3 coding sequence is TGTGCCAGCAGCTTCAGGGGGCTTGGGACAGATACGCAGTATTTT.

This clone was detected only a few times. The rearrangement links TRBV28 to TRBJ2-7; 7 nucleotides match TRBD2. Losses at the gene ends were 5 bases for V and 3 bases for J; bases not matched to a gene: 4. Germline V gene data show CDR1 as MDHEN and CDR2 as SYDVKM. CDR3 size: 13 residues. The CDR3 DNA sequence: TGTGCCAGCAGTCCTGGCGGGGGCTACGAGCAGTACTTC. It is translated as CASSPGGGYEQYF.

There are a few counts of this clone. V gene TRBV15 combines with J gene TRBJ2-3; unclear D gene. In germline, CDR1 is LNHNV, CDR2 YYDKDF (reference sequence). Deletions cut 4 bases from V and 4 bases from J, with 3 bases between. The CDR3 totals 11 residues. CDR3 protein: CATSISDTQYF. CDR3 sequence (DNA): TGTGCCACCAGCATCTCAGATACGCAGTATTTT.

This clone was found a few times. V is TRBV30 and J is TRBJ2-1; D may be TRBD2 (6 bases). CDR1 is GTSNPN and CDR2 is SVGIG in the germline V gene (reference sequence). There are 15 residues in the CDR3. Trimming left V 0 bases short and J 5 bases short, with 14 bases between. The CDR3 DNA reads as TGTGCCTGGAGTGTATTAGGAGGGAGAGACAATGAGCAGTTCTTC. It translates to CAWSVLGGRDNEQFF. Full variable domain (missing parts from reference TRBV30 and TRBJ2-1): SQTIHQWPATLVQPVGSPLSLECTVEGTSNPNLYWYRQAAGRGLQLLFYSVGIGQISSEVPQNLSASRPQDRQFILSSKKLLLSDSGFYLCAWSVLGGRDNEQFFGPGTRLTVL.

This clone was counted between two and nine times. This rearrangement joins TRBV4-1 to TRBJ2-6; D not certain. The V end was cut by 0 bases, the J end by 0 bases, with 6 bases between. The CDR3 sequence is 16 residues long. From germline, CDR1 is MGHRA and CDR2 YSYEKL. CDR3 in DNA: TGCGCCAGCAGCCAAGACCCGACCTCTGGGGCCAACGTCCTGACTTTC. Residues: CASSQDPTSGANVLTF.

The J gene is TRBJ2-1, the V gene TRBV10-3, with 7 bases lining up with TRBD2. This CDR3 is built from 12 residues. The junction had 9 bases not matched to a gene; V was cut back by 11 bases and J by 8 bases. Germline V lookup: CDR1 ENHRY, CDR2 SYGVKD. The CDR3 loop reads CAASGIGDEQFF. Written as DNA, the CDR3 is TGTGCCGCCAGCGGGATAGGCGATGAGCAGTTCTTC.